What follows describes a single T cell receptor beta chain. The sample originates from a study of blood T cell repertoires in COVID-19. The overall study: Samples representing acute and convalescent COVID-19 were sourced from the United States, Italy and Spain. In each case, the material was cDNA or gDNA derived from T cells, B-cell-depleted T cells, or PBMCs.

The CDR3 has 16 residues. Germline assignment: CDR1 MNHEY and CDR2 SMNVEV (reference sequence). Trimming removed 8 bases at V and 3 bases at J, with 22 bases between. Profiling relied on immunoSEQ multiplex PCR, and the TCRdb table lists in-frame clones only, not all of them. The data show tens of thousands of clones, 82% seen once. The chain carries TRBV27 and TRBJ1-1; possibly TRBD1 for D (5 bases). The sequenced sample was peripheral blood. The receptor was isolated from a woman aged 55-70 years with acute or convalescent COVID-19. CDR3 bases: TGTGCCAGCTCCCCGGGGAGGGGAGGGAGATACACTGAAGCTTTCTTT. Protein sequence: CASSPGRGGRYTEAFF.